These T cell receptor beta chains were read from a single sample in a study of early T cells in non-severe SARS-CoV-2 infection. TCRdb independently ran MiXCR on the 5' RACE reads; one entry per CDR3 protein. The repertoire holds about 80,000 distinct CDR3 sequences, approximately 10% seen once, with 4% to 5% in the top ten. The sample taken for sequencing was whole blood. Receptors were obtained from an adult who was a healthcare worker with PCR-confirmed SARS-CoV-2 infection or an uninfected control (not recorded which). The CDR3 runs from the conserved cysteine through the conserved F or W. The D gene is left open where the match is weak. Not all rows give a size; the values are once, few, many and, for expanded clones, a class.

d_call j_call clone_size v_call cdr3_nt cdr3_aa
- TRBJ2-3 many TRBV7-6 TGTGCCAGCAGCTTAGCGACGGTCGCAGATACGCAGTATTTT CASSLATVADTQYF
- TRBJ1-6 many TRBV25-1 TGTGCCAGCAGTGTTGCCGGGCTGGGTAATTCACCCCTCCACTTT CASSVAGLGNSPLHF
TRBD1 TRBJ1-5 - TRBV6-1 TGTGCCAGCTGGGGACAGGGAACCCGAAATCAGCCCCAGCATTTT CASWGQGTRNQPQHF
- TRBJ2-3 many TRBV5-1 TGCGCCAGCAGCTTGAGGCCTAGCTCAGCAGATACGCAGTATTTT CASSLRPSSADTQYF
TRBD1 TRBJ2-7 many TRBV4-1 TGCGCCAGCAGCCAAGACGGGACAGCGAGCTCCTACGAGCAGTACTTC CASSQDGTASSYEQYF
- TRBJ1-1 - TRBV2 TGTGCCAGCACCCCCCCGGGACAAGTTGAAGCTTTCTTT CASTPPGQVEAFF
- TRBJ2-6 many TRBV10-3 TGTGCCACCATCAGTGTAGAGGGTTTGGCTGGGGCCAACGTCCTGACTTTC CATISVEGLAGANVLTF
- TRBJ1-3 few TRBV28 TGTGCCAGCATTAGCTCTGGAAACACCATATATTTT CASISSGNTIYF
TRBD2 TRBJ2-3 - TRBV12-3/TRBV12-4 TGTGCCAGCAGTCGCAGCGGGGGGGCAGCAGATACGCAGTATTTT CASSRSGGAADTQYF
- TRBJ1-5 many TRBV3-1 TGTGCCAGCAGCCAAGGACATAGCAATCAGCCCCAGCATTTT CASSQGHSNQPQHF
TRBD1 TRBJ1-4 - TRBV7-2 TGTGCCAGCAGCTTCTACTCCGACAGGGATGAAAAACTGTTTTTT CASSFYSDRDEKLFF
- TRBJ2-7 many TRBV7-2 TGTGCCAGCAGCTTCGGGACGGCGACCTACGAGCAGTACTTC CASSFGTATYEQYF
- TRBJ1-1 many TRBV7-9 TGTGCCAGCAGCCCGCCGGCAGGGAACACTGAAGCTTTCTTT CASSPPAGNTEAFF
TRBD1 TRBJ1-6 - TRBV5-1 TGCGCCAGCAGCCGGGACAGGGGTAATTCACCCCTCCACTTT CASSRDRGNSPLHF
- TRBJ2-1 - TRBV7-9 TGTGCCAGCAGCTTGGTGATTTCGGGGTCCTACAATGAGCAGTTCTTC CASSLVISGSYNEQFF
- TRBJ1-5 - TRBV7-6 TGTGCCAGCAGCTTAGGACTAGAGCAGCCCCAGCATTTT CASSLGLEQPQHF
- TRBJ2-1 many TRBV5-1 TGCGCCAGCAGCTTGGACTGGGGAATGAGATACAATGAGCAGTTCTTC CASSLDWGMRYNEQFF
- TRBJ2-2 few TRBV19 TGTGCCAGTAGTCCCGAACTGTTCCCCGGGGAGCTGTTTTTT CASSPELFPGELFF
- TRBJ2-3 - TRBV27 TGTGCCAGCAGTGGGGGGAGGGGGTTCACAGATACGCAGTATTTT CASSGGRGFTDTQYF
- TRBJ1-1 - TRBV29-1 TGCAGCGTTGCCCTGGCGGGGGGCACTGAAGCTTTCTTT CSVALAGGTEAFF